This T cell receptor (beta chain) emerged from a study of lymphopenia after photon versus proton radiotherapy. Whole-study findings and limits: Photon-treated patients lost naive T cells and TCR diversity; proton-treated stayed stable. Larger post-nadir TCR diversity loss correlated inversely with survival in deceased patients. Oligoclonal CD8+ Temra expansion after nadir drove photon patients' diversity drop. Only patients who died were analyzed for survival; proton advantage is unproven.

Repertoires were generated with immunoSEQ multiplex PCR, while TCRdb's copy carries only in-frame clones and drops some. This table has roughly 61,000 clones, about nine tenths appearing once. Trimming left V 1 base short and J 1 base short, with 11 bases between. Germline assignment: CDR1 SGHTA and CDR2 FQGNSA. The CDR3 loop spans 15 amino acids. With respect to this clone: Its antigen remains unidentified.

The receptor's source is a man older than 75 with esophageal cancer. This sample comprised peripheral blood, obtained from a patient treated with proton-based radiotherapy. The gene calls are TRBV7-2 and TRBJ2-7, with D possibly matching TRBD1 (6 bases). CDR3 in DNA: TGTGCCAGCAGCTTAGGGGGCAGGGGTTCCTACGAGCAGTACTTC. Translation: CASSLGGRGSYEQYF.